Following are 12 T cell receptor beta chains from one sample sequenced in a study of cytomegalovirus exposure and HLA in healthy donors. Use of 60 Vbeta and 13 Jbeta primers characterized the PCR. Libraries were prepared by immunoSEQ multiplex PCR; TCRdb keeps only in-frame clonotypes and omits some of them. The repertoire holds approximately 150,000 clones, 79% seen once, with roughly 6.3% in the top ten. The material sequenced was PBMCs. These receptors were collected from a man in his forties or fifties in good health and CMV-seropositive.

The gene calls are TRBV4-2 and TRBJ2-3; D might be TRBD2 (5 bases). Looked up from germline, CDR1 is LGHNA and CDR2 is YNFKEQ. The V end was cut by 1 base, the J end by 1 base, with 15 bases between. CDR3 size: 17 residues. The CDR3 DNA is TGTGCCAGCAGCCAAGGTAGCGACCGAACGGGCACAGATACGCAGTATTTT. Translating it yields CASSQGSDRTGTDTQYF.

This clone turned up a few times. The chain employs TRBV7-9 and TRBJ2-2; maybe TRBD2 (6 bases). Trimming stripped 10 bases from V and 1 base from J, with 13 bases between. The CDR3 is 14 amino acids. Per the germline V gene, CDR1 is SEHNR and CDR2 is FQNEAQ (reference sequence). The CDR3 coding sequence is TGTGCCACCCACGCTAGCGTGAACACCGGGGAGCTGTTTTTT. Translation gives CATHASVNTGELFF.

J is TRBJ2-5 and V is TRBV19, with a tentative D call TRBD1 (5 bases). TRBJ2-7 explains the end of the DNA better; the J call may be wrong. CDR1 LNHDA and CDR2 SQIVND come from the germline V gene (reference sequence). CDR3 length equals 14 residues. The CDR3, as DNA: TGTGCCAGTAGTTTTACAGGACCCCTAGGCGAGCAGTACTTC. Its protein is CASSFTGPLGEQYF.

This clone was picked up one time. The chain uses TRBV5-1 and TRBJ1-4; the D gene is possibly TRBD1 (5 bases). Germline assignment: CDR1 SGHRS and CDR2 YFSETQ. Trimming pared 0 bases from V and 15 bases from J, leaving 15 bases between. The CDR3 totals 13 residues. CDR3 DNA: TGCGCCAGCAGCTTGGGCGGGGGGTTTAGTGTGTTTTTT. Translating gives CASSLGGGFSVFF.

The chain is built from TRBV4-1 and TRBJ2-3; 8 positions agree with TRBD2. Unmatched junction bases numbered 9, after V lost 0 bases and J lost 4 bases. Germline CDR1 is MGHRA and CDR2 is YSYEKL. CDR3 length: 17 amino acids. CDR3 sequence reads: CASSQDRAAGGADTQYF. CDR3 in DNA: TGCGCCAGCAGCCAAGATAGGGCGGCGGGGGGTGCAGATACGCAGTATTTT.

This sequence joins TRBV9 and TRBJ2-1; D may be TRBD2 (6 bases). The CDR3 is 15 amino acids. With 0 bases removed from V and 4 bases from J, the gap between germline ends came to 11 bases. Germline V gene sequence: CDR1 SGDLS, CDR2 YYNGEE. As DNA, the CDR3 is TGTGCCAGCAGCGTAGTGGCGGGATTTTACAATGAGCAGTTCTTC. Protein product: CASSVVAGFYNEQFF. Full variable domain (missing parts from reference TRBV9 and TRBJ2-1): DSGVTQTPKHLITATGQRVTLRCSPRSGDLSVYWYQQSLDQGLQFLIQYYNGEERAKGNILERFSAQQFPDLHSELNLSSLELGDSALYFCASSVVAGFYNEQFFGPGTRLTVL.

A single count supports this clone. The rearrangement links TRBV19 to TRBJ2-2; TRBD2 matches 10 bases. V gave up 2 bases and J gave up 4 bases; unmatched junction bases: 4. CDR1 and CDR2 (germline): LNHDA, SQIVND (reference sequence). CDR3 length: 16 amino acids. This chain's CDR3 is CASSIILAGVTGELFF. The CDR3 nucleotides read TGTGCCAGTAGTATAATCCTAGCGGGAGTCACCGGGGAGCTGTTTTTT.

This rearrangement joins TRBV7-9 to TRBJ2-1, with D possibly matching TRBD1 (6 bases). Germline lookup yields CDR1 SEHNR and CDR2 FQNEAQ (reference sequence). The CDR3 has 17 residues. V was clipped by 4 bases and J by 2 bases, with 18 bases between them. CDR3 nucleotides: TGTGCCAGCAGCTCCCAGGGGCCAATAGCTCCCTACAATGAGCAGTTCTTC. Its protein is CASSSQGPIAPYNEQFF.

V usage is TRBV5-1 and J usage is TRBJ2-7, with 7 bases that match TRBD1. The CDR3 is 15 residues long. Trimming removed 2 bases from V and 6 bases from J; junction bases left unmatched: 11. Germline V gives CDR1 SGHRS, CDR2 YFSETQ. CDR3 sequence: CASSLEPGTASEQYF. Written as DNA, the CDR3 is TGCGCCAGCAGCTTAGAACCCGGGACAGCATCCGAGCAGTACTTC.

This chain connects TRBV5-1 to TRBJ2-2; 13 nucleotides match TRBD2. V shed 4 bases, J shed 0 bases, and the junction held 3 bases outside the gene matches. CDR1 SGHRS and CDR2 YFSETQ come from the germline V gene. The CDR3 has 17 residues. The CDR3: CASSTGLAGANTGELFF. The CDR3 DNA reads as TGCGCCAGCAGCACAGGACTAGCGGGAGCGAACACCGGGGAGCTGTTTTTT.

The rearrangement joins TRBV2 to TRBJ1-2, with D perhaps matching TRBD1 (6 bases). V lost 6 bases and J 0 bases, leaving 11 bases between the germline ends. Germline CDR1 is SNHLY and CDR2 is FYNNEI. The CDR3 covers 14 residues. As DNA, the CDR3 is TGTGCCAGCAGAAGGGACAATACTAACTATGGCTACACCTTC. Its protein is CASRRDNTNYGYTF.

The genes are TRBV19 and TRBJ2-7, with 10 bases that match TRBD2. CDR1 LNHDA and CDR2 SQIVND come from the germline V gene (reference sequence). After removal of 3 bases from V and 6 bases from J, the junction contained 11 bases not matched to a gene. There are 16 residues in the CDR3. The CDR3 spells CASSIGSGRALSEQYF. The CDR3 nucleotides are TGTGCCAGTAGTATTGGGAGCGGGAGGGCCCTATCCGAGCAGTACTTC.